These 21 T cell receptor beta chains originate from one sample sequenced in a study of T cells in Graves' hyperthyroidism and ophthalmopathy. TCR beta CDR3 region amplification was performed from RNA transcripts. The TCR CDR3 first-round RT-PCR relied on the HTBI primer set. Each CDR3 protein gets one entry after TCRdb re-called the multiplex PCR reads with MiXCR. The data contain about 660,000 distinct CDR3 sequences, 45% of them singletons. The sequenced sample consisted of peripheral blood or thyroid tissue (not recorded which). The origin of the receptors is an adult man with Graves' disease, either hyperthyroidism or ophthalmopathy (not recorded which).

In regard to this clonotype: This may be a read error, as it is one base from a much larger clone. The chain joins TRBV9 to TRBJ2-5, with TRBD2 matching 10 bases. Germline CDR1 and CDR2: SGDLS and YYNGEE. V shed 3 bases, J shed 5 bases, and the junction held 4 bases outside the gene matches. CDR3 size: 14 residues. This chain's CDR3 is CASSAGLARETQYF. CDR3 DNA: TGTGCCAGCAGCGCGGGACTAGCGAGGGAGACCCAGTACTTC.

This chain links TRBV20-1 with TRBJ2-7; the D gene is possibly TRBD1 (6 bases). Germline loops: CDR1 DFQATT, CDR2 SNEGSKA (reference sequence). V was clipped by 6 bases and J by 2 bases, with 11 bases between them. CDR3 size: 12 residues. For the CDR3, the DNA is TGCAGTGCACAGACAGGCACCTACGAGCAGTACTTC. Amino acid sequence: CSAQTGTYEQYF.

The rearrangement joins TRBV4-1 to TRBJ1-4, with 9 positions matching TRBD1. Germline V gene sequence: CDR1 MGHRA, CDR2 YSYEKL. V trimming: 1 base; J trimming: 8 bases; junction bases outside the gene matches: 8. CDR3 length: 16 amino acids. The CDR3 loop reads CASSQVSGQGREKLFF. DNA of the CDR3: TGCGCCAGCAGCCAAGTTTCCGGACAGGGGAGGGAAAAACTGTTTTTT.

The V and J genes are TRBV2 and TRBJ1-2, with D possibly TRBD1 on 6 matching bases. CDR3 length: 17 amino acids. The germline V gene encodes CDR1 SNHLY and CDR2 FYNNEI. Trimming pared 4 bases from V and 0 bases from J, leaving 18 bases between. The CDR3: CASSARVLRGTNYGYTF. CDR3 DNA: TGTGCCAGCAGTGCTAGGGTCCTTAGGGGGACTAACTATGGCTACACCTTC.

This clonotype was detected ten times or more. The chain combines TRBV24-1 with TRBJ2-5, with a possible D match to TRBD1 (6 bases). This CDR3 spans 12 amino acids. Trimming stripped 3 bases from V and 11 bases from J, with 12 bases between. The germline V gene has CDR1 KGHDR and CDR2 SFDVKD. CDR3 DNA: TGTGCCACCAGTGATGTTGACAGGCCTCAGTACTTC. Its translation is CATSDVDRPQYF.

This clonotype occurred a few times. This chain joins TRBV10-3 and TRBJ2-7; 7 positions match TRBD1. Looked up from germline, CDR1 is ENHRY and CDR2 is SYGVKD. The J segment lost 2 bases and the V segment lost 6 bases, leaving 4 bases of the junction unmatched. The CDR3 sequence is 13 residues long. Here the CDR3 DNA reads TGTGCCATCAGCGACGGACAGGCCTACGAGCAGTACTTC. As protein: CAISDGQAYEQYF.

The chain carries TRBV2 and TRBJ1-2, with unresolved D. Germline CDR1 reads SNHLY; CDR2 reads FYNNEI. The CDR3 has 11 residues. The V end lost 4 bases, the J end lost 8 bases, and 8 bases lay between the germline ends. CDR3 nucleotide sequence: TGTGCCAGCAGTGCTTTTGAAGGCTACACCTTC. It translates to CASSAFEGYTF.

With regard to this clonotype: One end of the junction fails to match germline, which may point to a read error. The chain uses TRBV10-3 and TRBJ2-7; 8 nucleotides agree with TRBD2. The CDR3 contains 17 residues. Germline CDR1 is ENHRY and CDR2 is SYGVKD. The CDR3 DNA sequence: TGTGCCAGCAGTTCGGCCCGTTTGGCGGGGGGACTTTACGAGCAGTACTTC. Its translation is CASSSARLAGGLYEQYF.

Here the CDR3 reads CASGFAETTGELFF. DNA for the CDR3: TGTGCCAGCGGCTTCGCTGAGACCACCGGGGAGCTGTTTTTT. This chain links TRBV2 with TRBJ2-2; D not certain. This CDR3 contains 14 residues. V was clipped by 8 bases and J by 4 bases, with 14 bases between them. CDR1 SNHLY and CDR2 FYNNEI come from the germline V gene.

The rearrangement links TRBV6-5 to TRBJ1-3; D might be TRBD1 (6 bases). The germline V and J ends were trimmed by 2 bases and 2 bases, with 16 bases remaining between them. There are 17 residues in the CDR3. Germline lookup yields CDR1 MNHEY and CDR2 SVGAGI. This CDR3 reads CASSYPTGAIAGNTIYF. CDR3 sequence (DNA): TGTGCCAGCAGTTACCCTACGGGGGCCATTGCTGGAAACACCATATATTTT.

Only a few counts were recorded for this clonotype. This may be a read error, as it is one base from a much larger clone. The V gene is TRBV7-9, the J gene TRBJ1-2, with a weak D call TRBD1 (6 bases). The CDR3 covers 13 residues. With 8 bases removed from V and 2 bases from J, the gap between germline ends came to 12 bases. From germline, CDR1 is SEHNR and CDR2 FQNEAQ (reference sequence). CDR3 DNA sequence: TGTGCCAGCGGACAGCAATCGAACTATGGCTACACCTTC. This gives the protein CASGQQSNYGYTF.

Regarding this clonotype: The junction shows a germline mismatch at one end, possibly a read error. DNA of the CDR3: TGTGCCAGCAGCGTTAGGGAGGGGGGTGAACACTTC. Protein: CASSVREGGEHF. The chain combines TRBV7-9 with TRBJ2-7; D is perhaps TRBD2 (7 bases). The CDR3 loop spans 12 amino acids. CDR1 and CDR2 (germline): SEHNR, FQNEAQ (reference sequence).

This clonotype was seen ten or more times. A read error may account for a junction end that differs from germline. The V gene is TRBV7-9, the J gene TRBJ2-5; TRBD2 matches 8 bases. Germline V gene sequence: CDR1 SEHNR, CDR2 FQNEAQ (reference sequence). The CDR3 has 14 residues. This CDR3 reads CASSQWATSAYQHF. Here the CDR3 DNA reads TGTGCCAGCAGCCAATGGGCGACTAGCGCCTACCAGCACTTC.

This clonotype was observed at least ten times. CDR3 protein: CSVSGFSGNTIYF. The CDR3 coding sequence is TGCAGCGTTTCGGGGTTCTCTGGAAACACCATATATTTT. The chain carries TRBV29-1 and TRBJ1-3; D is unclear. Germline V gene lookup returns CDR1 SQVTM and CDR2 ANQGSEA. The CDR3 has 13 residues. With 5 bases removed from V and 0 bases from J, the gap between germline ends came to 8 bases.

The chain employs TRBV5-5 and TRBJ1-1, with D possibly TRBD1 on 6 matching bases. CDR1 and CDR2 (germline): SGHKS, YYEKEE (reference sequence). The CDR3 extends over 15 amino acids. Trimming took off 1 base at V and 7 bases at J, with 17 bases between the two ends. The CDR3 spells CASSLWGRGRNEAFF. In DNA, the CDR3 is TGTGCCAGCAGCTTGTGGGGGCGGGGGCGAAATGAAGCTTTCTTT. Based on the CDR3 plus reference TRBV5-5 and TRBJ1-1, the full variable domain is DAGVTQSPTHLIKTRGQQVTLRCSPISGHKSVSWYQQVLGQGPQFIFQYYEKEERGRGNFPDRFSARQFPNYSSELNVNALLLGDSALYLCASSLWGRGRNEAFFGQGTRLTVV.

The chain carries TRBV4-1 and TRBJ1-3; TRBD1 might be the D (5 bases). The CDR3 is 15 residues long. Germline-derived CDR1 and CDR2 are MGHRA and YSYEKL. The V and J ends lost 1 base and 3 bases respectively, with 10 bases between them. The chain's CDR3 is CASSQGGTLGNTIYF. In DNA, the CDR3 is TGCGCCAGCAGCCAAGGAGGGACTCTTGGAAACACCATATATTTT.

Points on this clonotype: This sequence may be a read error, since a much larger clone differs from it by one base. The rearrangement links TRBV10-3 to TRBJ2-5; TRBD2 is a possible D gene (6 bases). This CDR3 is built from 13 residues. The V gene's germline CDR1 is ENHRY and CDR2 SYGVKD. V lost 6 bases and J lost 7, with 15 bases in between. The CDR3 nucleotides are TGTGCCATCAGCGCTACTGGGGGAGGGACCCAGTACTTC. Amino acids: CAISATGGGTQYF.

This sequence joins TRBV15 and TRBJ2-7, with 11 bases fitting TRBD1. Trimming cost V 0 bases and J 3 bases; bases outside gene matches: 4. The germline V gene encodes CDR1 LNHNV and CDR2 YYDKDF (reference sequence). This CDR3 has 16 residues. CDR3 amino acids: CATSRDRDRGDYEQYF. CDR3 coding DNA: TGTGCCACCAGCAGAGACCGGGACAGGGGGGACTACGAGCAGTACTTC.

The CDR3 DNA reads TGTGCCAGCAGCTCCTCAGGGGGCCGAGAGACCCAGTACTTC. Translated: CASSSSGGRETQYF. The rearrangement uses TRBV7-2 and TRBJ2-5; the match to TRBD1 covers 8 bases. The CDR3 is 14 amino acids. With 4 bases clipped from V and 4 bases from J, the junction kept 5 bases outside the gene matches. The germline CDR1 and CDR2 sequences are SGHTA and FQGNSA.

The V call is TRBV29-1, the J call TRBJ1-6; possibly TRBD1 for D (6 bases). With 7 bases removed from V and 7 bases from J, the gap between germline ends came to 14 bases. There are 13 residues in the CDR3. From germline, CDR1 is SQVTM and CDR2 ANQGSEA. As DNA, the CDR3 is TGCAGCGCCGAGGGGGGAGGGAATTCACCCCTCCACTTT. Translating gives CSAEGGGNSPLHF.

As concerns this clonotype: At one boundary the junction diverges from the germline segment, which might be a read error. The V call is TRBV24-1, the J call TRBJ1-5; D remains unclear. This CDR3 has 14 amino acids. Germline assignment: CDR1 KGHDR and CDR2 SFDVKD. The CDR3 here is CASGSGLSNQLQHF. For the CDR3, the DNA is TGTGCCAGCGGATCTGGGTTAAGCAATCAGCTCCAGCATTTT.